This TCR beta chain appears in the sequencing data of a study of blood T cells in healthy people across ages. Broader study findings: Underestimates were what the diversity estimates from one million T cells were considered to be. With age, beta diversity per million T cells declined roughly linearly, significantly by around 43.

The second PCR ran about 6 to 12 cycles with a sample-barcoded 5' primer and J-beta primers. From each sample, at least 3 million paired-end reads containing CDR3 were obtained. In TCRdb, the 5' RACE reads were re-called with MiXCR into one record per CDR3 protein. Altogether fewer than 2,000,000 distinct CDR3 sequences are present, 30% to 40% being singletons, with the ten largest covering over 9%. This clonotype occurred a few times. What it recognizes is unknown. The CDR3 has 14 residues. Germline V gene sequence: CDR1 MDHEN, CDR2 SYDVKM. Trimming cost V 5 bases and J 5 bases; bases outside gene matches: 6.

This rearrangement joins TRBV28 to TRBJ1-1, with 9 bases identical to TRBD1. Input material: blood. The source is a woman in her thirties in good health. The CDR3 here is CASSPPGTGTEAFF. In DNA form, the CDR3 reads TGTGCCAGCAGTCCCCCCGGGACAGGGACTGAAGCTTTCTTT.